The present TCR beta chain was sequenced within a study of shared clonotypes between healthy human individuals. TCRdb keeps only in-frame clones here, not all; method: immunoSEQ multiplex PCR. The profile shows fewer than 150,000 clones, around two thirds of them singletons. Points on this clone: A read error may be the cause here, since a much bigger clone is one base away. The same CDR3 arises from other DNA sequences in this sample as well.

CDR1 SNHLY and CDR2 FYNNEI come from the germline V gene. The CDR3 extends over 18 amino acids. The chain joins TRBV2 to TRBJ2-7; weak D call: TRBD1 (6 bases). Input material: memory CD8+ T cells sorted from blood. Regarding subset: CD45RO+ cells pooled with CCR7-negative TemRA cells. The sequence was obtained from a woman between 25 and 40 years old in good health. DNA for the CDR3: TGTGCCAGCAGCTGGGACAAGATTAAAGCAAGACCCGAGTTCGAGCAGTACTTT. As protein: CASSWDKIKARPEFEQYF.